The T cell receptor (beta chain) under discussion was sequenced for a study of OX40 agonist ivuxolimab in advanced cancers. Study-wide background: The dose-escalation cohort had hepatocellular carcinoma, melanoma, renal cell or head and neck cancer. A partial response was reached by three patients: one with hepatocellular carcinoma and two with cutaneous melanoma.

Study findings and constraints: Clonal expansion by week 6 occurred in CD4+ and CD8+ blood T cells (at 0.1 to 3.0 mg/kg).

Turning to this clone: The antigen is unknown.

TCRdb's table, derived via immunoSEQ multiplex PCR, lists solely in-frame clones and lacks some. Found here are tens of thousands of clones, about 86% of them singletons; the top ten hold 6.5%. Germline loops: CDR1 MNHNS, CDR2 SASEGT. CDR3 size: 15 residues. V lost 0 bases and J lost 6, with 12 bases in between. This TCR was sampled from an adult with an advanced solid tumor such as melanoma, head and neck, liver or kidney cancer. The source was CD4+ or CD8+ T cells sorted from blood, collected in a trial of the OX40 agonist ivuxolimab. V usage is TRBV6-1 and J usage is TRBJ1-5; unclear D gene. The CDR3 region has the DNA TGTGCCAGCAGTGAAGCGGTTCAGGTCCGTCAGCCCCAGCATTTT. Protein product: CASSEAVQVRQPQHF.